A selection of T cell receptor beta chains follows, all from one sample in a study of blood T cell repertoires in COVID-19. The assay was immunoSEQ multiplex PCR, and TCRdb's table has in-frame clones only and misses some. This table holds about 130,000 clones, about 91% found once. Sequencing was done on a sample of peripheral blood. The source of these receptors is a middle-aged man with acute or convalescent COVID-19. The CDR3 runs from the conserved cysteine through the conserved F or W. Fields, in order: CDR3 length, clone size, D gene, V gene, J gene, CDR3 DNA, CDR3 protein. A D gene is named only where the DNA matches it firmly. Rows give clone size only sometimes, using once, few, many, or a class for an expanded clone.

CDR3 length: 15; clone size: -; D gene: -; V gene: TRBV4-1; J gene: TRBJ2-1; CDR3 DNA: TGCGCCAGCAGCCAAGGACTAGGTGCCTACAATGAGCAGTTCTTC; CDR3 protein: CASSQGLGAYNEQFF
CDR3 length: 14; clone size: -; D gene: -; V gene: TRBV19; J gene: TRBJ1-1; CDR3 DNA: TGTGCCAGTACCCTGGGACTATCCTACACTGAAGCTTTCTTT; CDR3 protein: CASTLGLSYTEAFF
CDR3 length: 14; clone size: -; D gene: -; V gene: TRBV3-1/TRBV3-2; J gene: TRBJ1-5; CDR3 DNA: TGTGCCAGCAGCCAGGGGGGGGGCAATCAGCCCCAGCATTTT; CDR3 protein: CASSQGGGNQPQHF
CDR3 length: 15; clone size: few; D gene: -; V gene: TRBV6-5; J gene: TRBJ2-1; CDR3 DNA: TGTGCCAGCAGTCCTATCGCCAGGGCCTACAATGAGCAGTTCTTC; CDR3 protein: CASSPIARAYNEQFF
CDR3 length: 12; clone size: few; D gene: -; V gene: TRBV18; J gene: TRBJ2-3; CDR3 DNA: TGTGCCAGCTCACCACGAGCAGATACGCAGTATTTT; CDR3 protein: CASSPRADTQYF
CDR3 length: 15; clone size: -; D gene: -; V gene: TRBV11-2; J gene: TRBJ2-5; CDR3 DNA: TGTGCCAGCAGCTTAGGGCAGGCGTACCAAGAGACCCAGTACTTC; CDR3 protein: CASSLGQAYQETQYF
CDR3 length: 15; clone size: few; D gene: TRBD1; V gene: TRBV5-1; J gene: TRBJ1-2; CDR3 DNA: TGCGCCAGCAGCTCCCGGACAGGGGGCGCGAGTGGCTACACCTTC; CDR3 protein: CASSSRTGGASGYTF
CDR3 length: 13; clone size: -; D gene: -; V gene: TRBV15; J gene: TRBJ1-1; CDR3 DNA: TGTGCCACCAGCAGAGAGGGAGGAACTGAAGCTTTCTTT; CDR3 protein: CATSREGGTEAFF
CDR3 length: 14; clone size: -; D gene: TRBD1; V gene: TRBV5-1; J gene: TRBJ1-1; CDR3 DNA: TGCGCCAGCAGTCCCAGGACAGGGAACACTGAAGCTTTCTTT; CDR3 protein: CASSPRTGNTEAFF
CDR3 length: 14; clone size: -; D gene: TRBD1; V gene: TRBV10-1; J gene: TRBJ1-2; CDR3 DNA: TGCGCCAGCAGTGTTGGCAGGGGGAACTATGGCTACACCTTC; CDR3 protein: CASSVGRGNYGYTF
CDR3 length: 14; clone size: -; D gene: -; V gene: TRBV6-4; J gene: TRBJ1-2; CDR3 DNA: TGTGCCAGCAGCCAAACCAGGGGTGGATATGGCTACACCTTC; CDR3 protein: CASSQTRGGYGYTF
CDR3 length: 16; clone size: -; D gene: -; V gene: TRBV13; J gene: TRBJ1-4; CDR3 DNA: TGTGCCAGCAGCTTAACGGACTATGCAACTAATGAAAAACTGTTTTTT; CDR3 protein: CASSLTDYATNEKLFF
CDR3 length: 15; clone size: many; D gene: -; V gene: TRBV18; J gene: TRBJ1-2; CDR3 DNA: TGTGCCAGCTCACCACCCCAAACGGGAAACTATGGCTACACCTTC; CDR3 protein: CASSPPQTGNYGYTF
CDR3 length: 15; clone size: -; D gene: TRBD2; V gene: TRBV7-7; J gene: TRBJ2-5; CDR3 DNA: TGTGCTAGCAGCTCCTTAGCGGGAGATTCGGAGACCCAGTACTTC; CDR3 protein: CASSSLAGDSETQYF
CDR3 length: 19; clone size: -; D gene: TRBD2; V gene: TRBV19; J gene: TRBJ2-1; CDR3 DNA: TGTGCCAGTAGTATCCCCTACCGACTAGCGGGTTCCTCCTACAATGAGCAGTTCTTC; CDR3 protein: CASSIPYRLAGSSYNEQFF
CDR3 length: 15; clone size: -; D gene: -; V gene: TRBV5-1; J gene: TRBJ1-1; CDR3 DNA: TGCGCCAGCAGCTTGATCGCTGGCTTGAACACTGAAGCTTTCTTT; CDR3 protein: CASSLIAGLNTEAFF
CDR3 length: 16; clone size: -; D gene: -; V gene: TRBV5-1; J gene: TRBJ2-1; CDR3 DNA: TGCGCCAGCAGCGTCGGACAGTTTAATTCCTACAATGAGCAGTTCTTC; CDR3 protein: CASSVGQFNSYNEQFF
CDR3 length: 15; clone size: -; D gene: -; V gene: TRBV5-4; J gene: TRBJ2-7; CDR3 DNA: TGTGCCAGCAGCTTGGGTGGGGGACTTACCTACGAGCAGTACTTC; CDR3 protein: CASSLGGGLTYEQYF
CDR3 length: 15; clone size: -; D gene: TRBD1; V gene: TRBV19; J gene: TRBJ1-5; CDR3 DNA: TGTGCCAGTCGTCGGAGAGACAGGGTGGTTCAGCCCCAGCATTTT; CDR3 protein: CASRRRDRVVQPQHF
CDR3 length: 13; clone size: -; D gene: -; V gene: TRBV12-3/TRBV12-4; J gene: TRBJ2-5; CDR3 DNA: TGTGCCAGCAGTAGGGGGACCCAGTACACCCAGTACTTC; CDR3 protein: CASSRGTQYTQYF
CDR3 length: 12; clone size: few; D gene: TRBD1; V gene: TRBV30; J gene: TRBJ1-4; CDR3 DNA: TGTGCCTGGAGTCCATCGGGACAGATACTGTTTTTT; CDR3 protein: CAWSPSGQILFF
CDR3 length: 15; clone size: -; D gene: TRBD2; V gene: TRBV15; J gene: TRBJ2-5; CDR3 DNA: TGTGCCACCAGCAGAGGGACTAGCGCACAAGAGACCCAGTACTTC; CDR3 protein: CATSRGTSAQETQYF
CDR3 length: 17; clone size: -; D gene: TRBD2; V gene: TRBV4-1; J gene: TRBJ2-2; CDR3 DNA: TGCGCCAGCAGCCATCGCGGGACTAGCGGGGGCACCGGGGAGCTGTTTTTT; CDR3 protein: CASSHRGTSGGTGELFF
CDR3 length: 15; clone size: -; D gene: -; V gene: TRBV28; J gene: TRBJ2-7; CDR3 DNA: TGTGCCAGCAGTTTATGGGCAGGGCATATCCACGAGCAGTACTTC; CDR3 protein: CASSLWAGHIHEQYF
CDR3 length: 11; clone size: once; D gene: -; V gene: TRBV2; J gene: TRBJ1-3; CDR3 DNA: TGTGCCAGGGCTAGCGAGGGAGTCCTATATTTT; CDR3 protein: CARASEGVLYF
CDR3 length: 15; clone size: -; D gene: TRBD1; V gene: TRBV28; J gene: TRBJ1-2; CDR3 DNA: TGTGCCAGCAGTACCTGGGGACAGGGGTGCTATGGCTACACCTTC; CDR3 protein: CASSTWGQGCYGYTF
CDR3 length: 14; clone size: -; D gene: -; V gene: TRBV7-9; J gene: TRBJ1-3; CDR3 DNA: TGTGCCAGCAGCCGCCGGACAGATGGAAGCACCATATATTTT; CDR3 protein: CASSRRTDGSTIYF
CDR3 length: 14; clone size: -; D gene: -; V gene: TRBV10-1; J gene: TRBJ1-5; CDR3 DNA: TGCGCCAGCAGTGGATCACAGGACAATCAGCCCCAGCATTTT; CDR3 protein: CASSGSQDNQPQHF
CDR3 length: 13; clone size: -; D gene: TRBD2; V gene: TRBV6-5; J gene: TRBJ2-1; CDR3 DNA: TGTGCCAGCGGGAGGGGGACTAGTTTTGAGCAGTTCTTC; CDR3 protein: CASGRGTSFEQFF
CDR3 length: 17; clone size: -; D gene: TRBD2; V gene: TRBV19; J gene: TRBJ2-1; CDR3 DNA: TGTGCCAGTAGTATAGTAGCGGGGGGCAACTCGTGGAATGAGCAGTTCTTC; CDR3 protein: CASSIVAGGNSWNEQFF
CDR3 length: 16; clone size: medium-sized; D gene: TRBD1; V gene: TRBV7-9; J gene: TRBJ1-5; CDR3 DNA: TGTGCCAGCAGCGAGGACAGGACCTCTAGCAATCAGCCCCAGCATTTT; CDR3 protein: CASSEDRTSSNQPQHF
CDR3 length: 18; clone size: -; D gene: TRBD1; V gene: TRBV7-2; J gene: TRBJ1-2; CDR3 DNA: TGTGCCAGCAGCTTAGGGGCGGGACAGGGAGGGACTAACTATGGCTACACCTTC; CDR3 protein: CASSLGAGQGGTNYGYTF
CDR3 length: 11; clone size: -; D gene: -; V gene: TRBV28; J gene: TRBJ2-1; CDR3 DNA: TGTGCCAGCAGGCGAGAGGGTGAGCAGTTCTTC; CDR3 protein: CASRREGEQFF
CDR3 length: 16; clone size: once; D gene: TRBD1; V gene: TRBV5-4; J gene: TRBJ1-4; CDR3 DNA: TGTGCCAGCAGCTTGTTCGCCCAGGGGGGTAATGAAAAACTGTTTTTT; CDR3 protein: CASSLFAQGGNEKLFF
CDR3 length: 14; clone size: few; D gene: -; V gene: TRBV2; J gene: TRBJ1-2; CDR3 DNA: TGTGCCACCGTGGGGCAACCAGCTAACTATGGCTACACCTTC; CDR3 protein: CATVGQPANYGYTF
CDR3 length: 16; clone size: once; D gene: TRBD1; V gene: TRBV6-2/TRBV6-3; J gene: TRBJ1-1; CDR3 DNA: TGTGCCAGCAGTTCTCTTTGGACAGGAGTGGTCGCTGAAGCTTTCTTT; CDR3 protein: CASSSLWTGVVAEAFF
CDR3 length: 13; clone size: -; D gene: -; V gene: TRBV5-6; J gene: TRBJ1-2; CDR3 DNA: TGTGCCAGCAGCCCTGTACAAAACTATGGCTACACCTTC; CDR3 protein: CASSPVQNYGYTF
CDR3 length: 14; clone size: -; D gene: -; V gene: TRBV6-5; J gene: TRBJ1-1; CDR3 DNA: TGTGCCAGCAGTTACTCGAGGGGGGGCTTTGAAGCTTTCTTT; CDR3 protein: CASSYSRGGFEAFF
CDR3 length: 15; clone size: -; D gene: -; V gene: TRBV3-1/TRBV3-2; J gene: TRBJ1-1; CDR3 DNA: TGTGCCAGCAGCTCCTTAAGTACGGTAAACACTGAAGCTTTCTTT; CDR3 protein: CASSSLSTVNTEAFF
CDR3 length: 15; clone size: -; D gene: TRBD1; V gene: TRBV6-5; J gene: TRBJ2-5; CDR3 DNA: TGTGCCAGCAGTTCACTAGGGGACAGCGGAGAGACCCAGTACTTC; CDR3 protein: CASSSLGDSGETQYF
CDR3 length: 16; clone size: -; D gene: TRBD2; V gene: TRBV10-3; J gene: TRBJ2-1; CDR3 DNA: TGTGCCATCAGTGGTCTGAAACTAGCGGGAGGATCAGGTGTGTTCTTC; CDR3 protein: CAISGLKLAGGSGVFF
CDR3 length: 16; clone size: -; D gene: -; V gene: TRBV6-6; J gene: TRBJ1-1; CDR3 DNA: TGTGCCAGCACTCCCCGTGGGGGGGCGAAAAACACTGAAGCTTTCTTT; CDR3 protein: CASTPRGGAKNTEAFF
CDR3 length: 13; clone size: -; D gene: TRBD1; V gene: TRBV6-5; J gene: TRBJ1-1; CDR3 DNA: TGTGCCAGCAATCAGGGGGCACGGACTGAAGCTTTCTTT; CDR3 protein: CASNQGARTEAFF
CDR3 length: 15; clone size: -; D gene: -; V gene: TRBV7-9; J gene: TRBJ1-1; CDR3 DNA: TGTGCCAGCGGATCCCTATGGGGCAGGGGCACTGAAGCTTTCTTT; CDR3 protein: CASGSLWGRGTEAFF
CDR3 length: 17; clone size: -; D gene: -; V gene: TRBV6-6; J gene: TRBJ1-1; CDR3 DNA: TGTGCCAGCAGTCGGGTGGGGGGATATTGGTCAAACACTGAAGCTTTCTTT; CDR3 protein: CASSRVGGYWSNTEAFF
CDR3 length: 15; clone size: -; D gene: TRBD1; V gene: TRBV7-6; J gene: TRBJ1-5; CDR3 DNA: TGTGCCAGCAGCTTAGGTGACAGGGTGGGTCAGCCCCAGCATTTT; CDR3 protein: CASSLGDRVGQPQHF
CDR3 length: 16; clone size: -; D gene: TRBD1; V gene: TRBV4-1; J gene: TRBJ1-2; CDR3 DNA: TGCGCCAGCAGCCAACGTTCGGGACAGGGGGCTAAGGGCTACACCTTC; CDR3 protein: CASSQRSGQGAKGYTF
CDR3 length: 13; clone size: -; D gene: -; V gene: TRBV3-1/TRBV3-2; J gene: TRBJ1-2; CDR3 DNA: TGTGCCAGCAGTCGGACAGATAACTATGGCTACACCTTC; CDR3 protein: CASSRTDNYGYTF
CDR3 length: 16; clone size: -; D gene: TRBD1; V gene: TRBV18; J gene: TRBJ1-1; CDR3 DNA: TGTGCCAGCACGGGGACAGGGCCTCTTTCCGACACTGAAGCTTTCTTT; CDR3 protein: CASTGTGPLSDTEAFF
CDR3 length: 15; clone size: -; D gene: -; V gene: TRBV10-2; J gene: TRBJ2-7; CDR3 DNA: TGCGCCAGCAGTGTGGCGGGCCCGTCTCTTAGGGAGCAGTACTTC; CDR3 protein: CASSVAGPSLREQYF
CDR3 length: 14; clone size: once; D gene: TRBD1; V gene: TRBV9; J gene: TRBJ1-2; CDR3 DNA: TGTGCCAGCAGCCAAGGACAGGGGGTCTATGGCTACACCTTC; CDR3 protein: CASSQGQGVYGYTF
CDR3 length: 15; clone size: -; D gene: TRBD2; V gene: TRBV5-1; J gene: TRBJ2-7; CDR3 DNA: TGCGCCAGCAGCCGGACTAGCGGGACAATATACGAGCAGTACTTC; CDR3 protein: CASSRTSGTIYEQYF
CDR3 length: 14; clone size: -; D gene: -; V gene: TRBV4-1; J gene: TRBJ1-1; CDR3 DNA: TGCGCCAGCAGCCAAGCGTGGGGGCGGACTGAAGCTTTCTTT; CDR3 protein: CASSQAWGRTEAFF
CDR3 length: 14; clone size: -; D gene: TRBD1; V gene: TRBV5-4; J gene: TRBJ1-2; CDR3 DNA: TGTGCCAGCAGCGTGACAGGGGGGGAAAATGGCTACACCTTC; CDR3 protein: CASSVTGGENGYTF
CDR3 length: 14; clone size: once; D gene: -; V gene: TRBV11-1; J gene: TRBJ2-3; CDR3 DNA: TGTGCCAGCAGCACCGGGACTCGCACAGATACGCAGTATTTT; CDR3 protein: CASSTGTRTDTQYF
CDR3 length: 14; clone size: -; D gene: -; V gene: TRBV10-3; J gene: TRBJ1-3; CDR3 DNA: TGTGCCATCAGTGACTGGAGCTCTGGAAACACCATATATTTT; CDR3 protein: CAISDWSSGNTIYF
CDR3 length: 14; clone size: -; D gene: -; V gene: TRBV28; J gene: TRBJ2-3; CDR3 DNA: TGTGCCAGCAGCTTTATCAGTGGCACAGATACGCAGTATTTT; CDR3 protein: CASSFISGTDTQYF
CDR3 length: 14; clone size: -; D gene: TRBD1; V gene: TRBV6-5; J gene: TRBJ1-1; CDR3 DNA: TGTGCCAGCAGTCTTTATCCAGGGGGCACTGAAGCTTTCTTT; CDR3 protein: CASSLYPGGTEAFF
CDR3 length: 12; clone size: -; D gene: -; V gene: TRBV29-1; J gene: TRBJ1-2; CDR3 DNA: TGCAGCGTTGAGCCGGGTACCTATGGCTACACCTTC; CDR3 protein: CSVEPGTYGYTF
CDR3 length: 13; clone size: -; D gene: -; V gene: TRBV7-9; J gene: TRBJ1-5; CDR3 DNA: TGTGCCAGCAGCTTAGACAGTTCACAGCCCCAGCATTTT; CDR3 protein: CASSLDSSQPQHF